The next 4 T cell receptor beta chains were all read from a single sample in a study of memory CD4+ T cells and cytomegalovirus serostatus. Assay: immunoSEQ multiplex PCR; the TCRdb copy retains only in-frame clones and omits some. The table shows about 53,000 clones, with roughly 78% occurring only once. The sort gate was single viable CD3+CD4+CD8-CD45RO+ cells for memory CD4+ T cells. Sequencing was performed on memory CD4+ T cells from blood. The source is an adult in good health and CMV-seronegative.

The chain has TRBV4-2 and TRBJ2-1, with 8 bases identical to TRBD1. The V gene's germline CDR1 is LGHNA and CDR2 YNFKEQ. CDR3 length: 16 residues. The junction had 6 bases not matched to a gene; V was cut back by 4 bases and J by 1 base. The CDR3 region has the DNA TGTGCCAGCAGCCTCGGACGACAGGGGTCCTACAATGAGCAGTTCTTC. This codes for CASSLGRQGSYNEQFF.

The chain links TRBV5-6 to TRBJ2-7; D unclear. CDR1 and CDR2 from the germline V gene are SGHDT and YYEEEE. The germline V and J ends were trimmed by 0 bases and 0 bases, with 10 bases remaining between them. The CDR3 extends over 15 amino acids. The CDR3 DNA is TGTGCCAGCAGCTTGGGAAGACGAGCCTCCTACGAGCAGTACTTC. Translating gives CASSLGRRASYEQYF.

This chain uses TRBV7-2 with TRBJ1-1; D is perhaps TRBD1 (5 bases). Germline V gives CDR1 SGHTA, CDR2 FQGNSA. The CDR3 is made up of 13 amino acids. Trimming stripped 1 base from V and 11 bases from J, with 14 bases between. The CDR3 sequence is CASSLVIGDDAFF. The DNA for the CDR3 is TGTGCCAGCAGCTTAGTAATAGGGGACGACGCTTTCTTT. Supplemented by reference TRBV7-2 and TRBJ1-1, the full variable domain reads GAGVSQSPSNKVTEKGKDVELRCDPISGHTALYWYRQSLGQGLEFLIYFQGNSAPDKSGLPSDRFSAERTGGSVSTLTIQRTQQEDSAVYLCASSLVIGDDAFFGQGTRLTVV.

The chain carries TRBV20-1 and TRBJ1-2; the D is unclear. This CDR3 has 10 residues. Trimming removed 5 bases from V and 3 bases from J, with 4 bases in between. CDR1 and CDR2 from the germline V gene are DFQATT and SNEGSKA (reference sequence). The CDR3: CSAHYYGYTF. The DNA of the CDR3 is TGCAGTGCTCACTACTATGGCTACACCTTC.